These 25 T cell receptor beta chains originate from one sample sequenced in a study of cytomegalovirus exposure and HLA in healthy donors. Amplification used 60 Vbeta primers and 13 Jbeta primers. TCRdb's table, derived via immunoSEQ multiplex PCR, lists solely in-frame clones and lacks some. The data contain 85,000 to 100,000 clones, roughly 86% of them singletons. The sample consisted of PBMCs. The receptors come from a woman aged 18-29 years in good health and CMV-seropositive.

This chain links TRBV27 with TRBJ2-5; the D is unclear. The V end was cut by 0 bases, the J end by 3 bases, with 8 bases between. The CDR3 loop spans 14 amino acids. Germline V lookup: CDR1 MNHEY, CDR2 SMNVEV (reference sequence). This CDR3 reads CASSLSGWEETQYF. CDR3 bases: TGTGCCAGCAGTTTATCCGGGTGGGAAGAGACCCAGTACTTC.

The chain is built from TRBV7-2 and TRBJ2-7; 7 positions agree with TRBD2. CDR1 and CDR2 from the germline V gene are SGHTA and FQGNSA. V shed 5 bases, J shed 6 bases, and the junction held 10 bases outside the gene matches. This CDR3 contains 14 residues. The CDR3 nucleotides read TGTGCCAGCAGCCCGGGGGGAGCGAGGCGCGAGCAGTACTTC. Protein: CASSPGGARREQYF.

The CDR3 sequence: CASRSRSDNTGELFF. In nucleotides, the CDR3 is TGTGCCAGCAGGTCCCGGAGTGACAACACCGGGGAGCTGTTTTTT. This rearrangement joins TRBV28 to TRBJ2-2; no reliable D call. The CDR3 has 15 amino acids. Trimming took off 6 bases at V and 2 bases at J, with 13 bases between the two ends. Germline V gives CDR1 MDHEN, CDR2 SYDVKM.

The chain has TRBV4-1 and TRBJ2-5; 13 bases agree with TRBD2. Germline V CDR1 and CDR2: MGHRA, YSYEKL. The CDR3 contains 16 residues. V gave up 1 base and J gave up 1 base; unmatched junction bases: 0. The CDR3 is CASSQGTSGGQETQYF. The CDR3 nucleotides read TGCGCCAGCAGCCAAGGGACTAGCGGGGGCCAAGAGACCCAGTACTTC.

This chain joins TRBV4-1 and TRBJ2-6, with D maybe TRBD1 (5 bases). Germline V gene data show CDR1 as MGHRA and CDR2 as YSYEKL. The CDR3 has 18 residues. V was trimmed by 3 bases and J by 0 bases, leaving 15 bases between them. CDR3 in amino acids: CASSQGQRPRSGANVLTF. The DNA for the CDR3 is TGCGCCAGCAGCCAGGGGCAGCGTCCTCGCTCTGGGGCCAACGTCCTGACTTTC.

The CDR3 region is CAIRGTSLISYEQYF. CDR3 in DNA: TGTGCCATCAGAGGGACTAGCTTGATTTCCTACGAGCAGTACTTC. This rearrangement joins TRBV10-3 to TRBJ2-7; 9 bases agree with TRBD2. The CDR3 covers 15 residues. From germline, CDR1 is ENHRY and CDR2 SYGVKD. The V and J ends lost 6 bases and 1 base, in that order; junction bases with no gene match: 7.

V is TRBV9 and J is TRBJ1-4, with D possibly matching TRBD1 (6 bases). From germline, CDR1 is SGDLS and CDR2 YYNGEE. This CDR3 contains 17 residues. Trimming left V 2 bases short and J 5 bases short, with 19 bases between. The CDR3: CASSVAPGTQGNEKLFF. CDR3 nucleotides: TGTGCCAGCAGCGTTGCCCCGGGTACACAGGGAAATGAAAAACTGTTTTTT.

The chain is built from TRBV7-2 and TRBJ1-2; D is uncertain. The CDR3 length is 14 residues. The germline V gene has CDR1 SGHTA and CDR2 FQGNSA. V was trimmed by 1 base and J by 4 bases, leaving 10 bases between them. The CDR3 DNA follows: TGTGCCAGCAGCTTAGACCGTCACATCTATGGCTACACCTTC. As protein: CASSLDRHIYGYTF.

This sequence joins TRBV15 and TRBJ1-2; the match to TRBD1 covers 9 bases. The V segment lost 4 bases and the J segment 7 bases; nucleotides outside the gene matches: 7. Germline V gene data show CDR1 as LNHNV and CDR2 as YYDKDF (reference sequence). The CDR3 is 14 residues long. The CDR3 spells CATSTGQGEAGYTF. The CDR3 nucleotides are TGTGCCACCAGCACGGGACAGGGAGAGGCTGGCTACACCTTC. The variable domain in full, with the rest retrieved from reference TRBV15 and TRBJ1-2, is DAMVIQNPRYQVTQFGKPVTLSCSQTLNHNVMYWYQQKSSQAPKLLFHYYDKDFNNEADTPDNFQSRRPNTSFCFLDIRSPGLGDTAMYLCATSTGQGEAGYTFGSGTRLTVV.

The chain has TRBV7-9 and TRBJ1-2; D might be TRBD1 (5 bases). Trimming removed 1 base at V and 6 bases at J, with 12 bases between. CDR3 length: 14 residues. Germline V gene lookup returns CDR1 SEHNR and CDR2 FQNEAQ (reference sequence). The CDR3 is CASSLDTGPDGYTF. In DNA, the CDR3 is TGTGCCAGCAGCTTAGATACAGGTCCGGATGGCTACACCTTC.

CDR3 loop: CAISAGNGNQPQHF. DNA for the CDR3: TGTGCCATCAGTGCAGGGAATGGCAATCAGCCCCAGCATTTT. V usage is TRBV10-3 and J usage is TRBJ1-5; TRBD1 is a possible D gene (5 bases). The V end lost 4 bases, the J end lost 2 bases, and 9 bases lay between the germline ends. The CDR3 covers 14 residues. Germline V lookup: CDR1 ENHRY, CDR2 SYGVKD.

The V and J genes are TRBV4-1 and TRBJ2-7; a possible D gene is TRBD1 (6 bases). Germline V gives CDR1 MGHRA, CDR2 YSYEKL. The CDR3 has 15 amino acids. Between the trimmed V and J ends, which lost 0 bases and 1 base, there was a span of 10 bases. CDR3 sequence reads: CASSQDGQGSYEQYF. Here the CDR3 DNA reads TGCGCCAGCAGCCAAGATGGGCAGGGGTCCTACGAGCAGTACTTC.

The gene calls are TRBV27 and TRBJ2-5, with D hard to call. This CDR3 is built from 11 residues. The V and J ends lost 1 base and 7 bases respectively, with 4 bases between them. The V gene's germline CDR1 is MNHEY and CDR2 SMNVEV (reference sequence). CDR3 sequence reads: CASSLYGTQYF. CDR3 DNA sequence: TGTGCCAGCAGTTTATACGGGACCCAGTACTTC.

This chain links TRBV28 with TRBJ1-1, with TRBD1 identical over 7 bases. Germline V lookup: CDR1 MDHEN, CDR2 SYDVKM. This CDR3 has 14 residues. With 6 bases clipped from V and 5 bases from J, the junction kept 9 bases outside the gene matches. The CDR3 region is CASRQTGRSTEAFF. CDR3 sequence (DNA): TGTGCCAGCAGGCAGACAGGGCGCAGTACTGAAGCTTTCTTT.

As concerns this clone: Other DNA sequences from this sample encode an identical CDR3 as well. This chain joins TRBV5-1 and TRBJ2-3; TRBD2 agrees at 9 bases. The V gene end was trimmed by 5 bases and the J gene end by 4 bases; junction bases not matched to a gene: 5. This CDR3 spans 14 amino acids. Germline V CDR1 and CDR2: SGHRS, YFSETQ. The CDR3 DNA sequence: TGCGCCAGCAGTTCCCGACTAGCGGCAGATACGCAGTATTTT. Translated: CASSSRLAADTQYF.

The chain is built from TRBV5-8 and TRBJ2-5; D perhaps matches TRBD2 (7 bases). Deletions cut 4 bases from V and 5 bases from J, with 24 bases between. The germline V gene has CDR1 SGHTS and CDR2 YDEGEE. The CDR3 sequence is 17 residues long. The CDR3 region has the DNA TGTGCCAGCAGCCGAGGACTTAGGGGGGGCCTCACCGAGACCCAGTACTTC. It codes for CASSRGLRGGLTETQYF.

The chain joins TRBV6-5 to TRBJ1-2; 7 positions match TRBD1. Losses at the gene ends were 1 base for V and 8 bases for J; bases not matched to a gene: 4. Germline CDR1 and CDR2: MNHEY and SVGAGI. The CDR3 sequence is 13 residues long. This chain's CDR3 is CASSYFQGGGYTF. The CDR3 nucleotides read TGTGCCAGCAGTTACTTCCAGGGGGGCGGCTACACCTTC.

This chain connects TRBV5-6 to TRBJ1-2; D is undetermined. CDR1 is SGHDT, CDR2 YYEEEE, per germline. V was trimmed by 3 bases and J by 0 bases, leaving 6 bases between them. The CDR3 consists of 13 residues. The chain's CDR3 is CASSWEANYGYTF. In nucleotides, the CDR3 is TGTGCCAGCAGCTGGGAGGCTAACTATGGCTACACCTTC.

This clone was seen a few times. V and J are TRBV5-1 and TRBJ1-1; possible D gene TRBD1, 5 bases. CDR1 is SGHRS, CDR2 YFSETQ, per germline. CDR3 length: 14 amino acids. V shed 3 bases and J shed 3 bases, with 12 bases lying between them. The CDR3 region is CASSSGSRDTEAFF. The CDR3 nucleotides read TGCGCCAGCAGCTCAGGGTCCAGGGACACTGAAGCTTTCTTT. Complete variable domain (other parts from reference TRBV5-1 and TRBJ1-1): KAGVTQTPRYLIKTRGQQVTLSCSPISGHRSVSWYQQTPGQGLQFLFEYFSETQRNKGNFPGRFSGRQFSNSRSEMNVSTLELGDSALYLCASSSGSRDTEAFFGQGTRLTVV.

This chain joins TRBV27 and TRBJ2-1; TRBD2 matches 12 bases. Germline assignment: CDR1 MNHEY and CDR2 SMNVEV (reference sequence). Trimming at V came to 2 bases and at J to 3 bases, leaving 5 bases not matched to a gene. This CDR3 has 17 amino acids. CDR3 region: CASSLEGLAGYYNEQFF. The DNA of the CDR3 is TGTGCCAGCAGTTTAGAAGGACTAGCGGGGTACTACAATGAGCAGTTCTTC.

The genes are TRBV4-1 and TRBJ1-4; TRBD1 matches 9 bases. Trimming took 1 base from V and 10 from J; bases not matched to a gene: 4. CDR1 and CDR2 (germline): MGHRA, YSYEKL. The CDR3 contains 14 residues. DNA of the CDR3: TGCGCCAGCAGCCAAGGGACAGGGGTTGGAAAACTGTTTTTT. As protein: CASSQGTGVGKLFF.

This chain links TRBV5-6 with TRBJ2-3; D is unclear. Germline V gene sequence: CDR1 SGHDT, CDR2 YYEEEE. V was pared by 1 base and J by 5 bases, with 2 bases between. The CDR3 sequence is 11 residues long. CDR3 residues: CASSLRDTQYF. The CDR3 DNA is TGTGCCAGCAGCTTGCGAGATACGCAGTATTTT.

The chain couples TRBV5-1 to TRBJ2-2; D possibly corresponds to TRBD1 (5 bases). The CDR3 spans 14 residues. The V end was cut by 0 bases, the J end by 5 bases, with 8 bases between. Germline V gives CDR1 SGHRS, CDR2 YFSETQ. This CDR3 reads CASSLGQRTGELFF. Written as DNA, the CDR3 is TGCGCCAGCAGCTTGGGACAGCGAACCGGGGAGCTGTTTTTT.

This sequence joins TRBV27 and TRBJ2-5, with a possible D match to TRBD1 (6 bases). V was pared by 3 bases and J by 5 bases, with 13 bases between. The CDR3 spans 14 residues. Germline CDR1 reads MNHEY; CDR2 reads SMNVEV (reference sequence). The CDR3 loop reads CASSFLGAGETQYF. For the CDR3, the DNA is TGTGCCAGCAGTTTTTTGGGGGCTGGGGAGACCCAGTACTTC.

The chain is built from TRBV29-1 and TRBJ1-2; the D gene is possibly TRBD1 (6 bases). The CDR3 sequence is 13 residues long. Trimming shortened V by 7 bases and J by 1 base, and 13 bases separated the two germline ends. The V gene's germline CDR1 is SQVTM and CDR2 ANQGSEA. The CDR3 DNA sequence: TGCAGCGCAAAGGGGGGGATTAACTATGGCTACACCTTC. Protein sequence: CSAKGGINYGYTF.